The sequence of this TCR beta chain was determined in a study of regulatory T cells in long-lasting Graves disease. This clonotype was picked up a small number of times. The CDR3 sequence is 15 residues long. J lost 4 bases, V lost 4 bases, and 1 base had no gene match. Time point described: newly diagnosed GD, antithyroid drugs for less than 3 months. From RNA extracted from PBMCs, the TCR library was made. Graves' disease diagnoses followed American Thyroid Association guidelines. EDTA tubes held roughly 9.9 milliliters of peripheral blood from each patient. To make TCR beta libraries, researchers used iRepertoire HTBI primers and Arm-PCR of CDR3 regions. Each CDR3 protein gets one entry after TCRdb re-called the multiplex PCR reads with MiXCR. The repertoire holds under 300,000 distinct CDR3 sequences, with about 19% as singletons.

This clonotype was obtained from a female donor with Graves disease. The sample consisted of peripheral blood mononuclear cells (PBMCs), taken at new diagnosis, from a patient treated with antithyroid drugs. The genes are TRBV12-3 or TRBV12-4 and TRBJ2-5; 15 nucleotides agree with TRBD2. DNA for the CDR3: TGTGCCAGCAGTTGGACTAGCGGGGGGGCAGAGACCCAGTACTTC. Its translation is CASSWTSGGAETQYF.